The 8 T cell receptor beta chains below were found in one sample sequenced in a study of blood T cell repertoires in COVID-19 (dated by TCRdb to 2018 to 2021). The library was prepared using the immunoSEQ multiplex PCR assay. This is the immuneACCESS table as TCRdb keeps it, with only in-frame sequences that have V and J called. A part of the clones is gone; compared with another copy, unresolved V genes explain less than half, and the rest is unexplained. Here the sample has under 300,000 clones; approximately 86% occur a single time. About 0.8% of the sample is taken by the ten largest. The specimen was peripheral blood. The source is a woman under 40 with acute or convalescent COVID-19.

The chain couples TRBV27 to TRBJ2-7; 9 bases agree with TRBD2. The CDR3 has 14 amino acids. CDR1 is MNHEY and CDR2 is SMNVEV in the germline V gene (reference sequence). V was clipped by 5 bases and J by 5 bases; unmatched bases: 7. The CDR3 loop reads CASSGSGSSNEQYF. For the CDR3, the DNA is TGTGCCAGCAGTGGTAGCGGGAGTAGTAACGAGCAGTACTTC.

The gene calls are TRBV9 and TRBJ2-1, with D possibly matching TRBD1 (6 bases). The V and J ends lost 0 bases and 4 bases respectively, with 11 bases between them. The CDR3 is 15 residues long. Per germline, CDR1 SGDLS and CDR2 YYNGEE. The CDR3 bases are TGTGCCAGCAGCGTAGGCACAGGGCAGTACAATGAGCAGTTCTTC. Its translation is CASSVGTGQYNEQFF.

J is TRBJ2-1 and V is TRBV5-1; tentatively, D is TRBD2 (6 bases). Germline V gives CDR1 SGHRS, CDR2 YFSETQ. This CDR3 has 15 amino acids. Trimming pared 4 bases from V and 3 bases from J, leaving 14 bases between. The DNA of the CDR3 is TGCGCCAGCAGCAGACTAGAGGGTGACTACAATGAGCAGTTCTTC. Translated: CASSRLEGDYNEQFF.

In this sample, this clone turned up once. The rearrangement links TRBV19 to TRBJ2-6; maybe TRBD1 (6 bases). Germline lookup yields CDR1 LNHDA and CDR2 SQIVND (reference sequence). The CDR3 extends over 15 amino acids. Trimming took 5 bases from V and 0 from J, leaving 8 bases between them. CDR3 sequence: CASSSQGSGANVLTF. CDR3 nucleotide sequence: TGTGCCAGTAGTTCACAGGGCTCTGGGGCCAACGTCCTGACTTTC. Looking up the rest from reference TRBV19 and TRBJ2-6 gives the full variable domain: DGGITQSPKYLFRKEGQNVTLSCEQNLNHDAMYWYRQDPGQGLRLIYYSQIVNDFQKGDIAEGYSVSREKKESFPLTVTSAQKNPTAFYLCASSSQGSGANVLTFGAGSRLTVL.

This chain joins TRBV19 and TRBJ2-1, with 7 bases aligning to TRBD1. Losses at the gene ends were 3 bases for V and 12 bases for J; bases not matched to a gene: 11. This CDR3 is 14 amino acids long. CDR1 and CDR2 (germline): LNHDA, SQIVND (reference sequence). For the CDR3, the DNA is TGTGCCAGTAGTATCCACTCCGGACAGGTCGGGCAGTTCTTC. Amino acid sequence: CASSIHSGQVGQFF.

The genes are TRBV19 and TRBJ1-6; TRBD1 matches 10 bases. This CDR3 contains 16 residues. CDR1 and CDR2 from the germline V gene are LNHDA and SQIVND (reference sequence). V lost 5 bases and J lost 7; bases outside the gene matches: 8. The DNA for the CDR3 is TGTGCCAGTAGTCCTCGGACAGGGGGAAGGAATTCACCCCTCCACTTT. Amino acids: CASSPRTGGRNSPLHF.

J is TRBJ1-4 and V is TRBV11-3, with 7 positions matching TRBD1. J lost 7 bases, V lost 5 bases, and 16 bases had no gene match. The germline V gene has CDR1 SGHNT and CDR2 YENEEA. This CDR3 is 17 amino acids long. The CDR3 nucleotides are TGTGCCAGCAGCACGACCCGACAGGGAAGAGGGTCTGAAAAACTGTTTTTT. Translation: CASSTTRQGRGSEKLFF.

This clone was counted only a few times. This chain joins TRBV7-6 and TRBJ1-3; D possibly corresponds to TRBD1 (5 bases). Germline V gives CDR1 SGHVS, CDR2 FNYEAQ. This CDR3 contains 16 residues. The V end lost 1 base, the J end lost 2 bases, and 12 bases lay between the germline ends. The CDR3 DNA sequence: TGTGCCAGCAGCTTAGAGGCGGGGGGGGCTGGAAACACCATATATTTT. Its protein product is CASSLEAGGAGNTIYF.